What follows describes a single T cell receptor beta chain. Assay used: immunoSEQ multiplex PCR; TCRdb lists only in-frame clones, some missing. This table has 60,000 to 75,000 clones, 80% to 85% appearing once. This entry belongs to a study of blood T cell repertoires in COVID-19. Germline V lookup: CDR1 MGHRA, CDR2 YSYEKL. Trimming took 2 bases from V and 0 from J; bases not matched to a gene: 18. There are 21 residues in the CDR3. Sequenced input: peripheral blood. This clonotype was sampled from a human donor in a cohort sampled during active COVID-19. This chain joins TRBV4-1 and TRBJ1-5; 8 nucleotides align to TRBD1. The CDR3 spells CASSQFPRQGAEGYSNQPQHF. The CDR3 DNA sequence: TGCGCCAGCAGCCAATTCCCCCGTCAGGGGGCTGAGGGCTATAGCAATCAGCCCCAGCATTTT.